Shown below are 24 T cell receptor beta chains from a single sample sequenced in a study of blood T cell repertoires in COVID-19. Data came from immunoSEQ multiplex PCR; TCRdb stores just in-frame clones and leaves some out. Here the sample spans about 430,000 clones, around 87% being singletons. Sequences were obtained from PBMCs or T cells enriched from blood (not recorded which). The receptors were sampled from a man aged 25 to 45 who had recovered from COVID-19.

This chain links TRBV5-1 with TRBJ2-7; 11 bases are shared with TRBD2. The CDR3 extends over 15 amino acids. Germline V gene data show CDR1 as SGHRS and CDR2 as YFSETQ. Unmatched junction bases numbered 7, after V lost 3 bases and J lost 5 bases. The CDR3 reads CASSSLAGGPHEQYF. In nucleotides, the CDR3 is TGCGCCAGCAGCTCTTTAGCGGGAGGGCCTCACGAGCAGTACTTC.

The rearrangement joins TRBV5-4 to TRBJ1-1; 8 bases are a match to TRBD1. The germline CDR1 and CDR2 sequences are SGHNT and YYREEE (reference sequence). This CDR3 comprises 15 residues. V shed 3 bases, J shed 7 bases, and the junction held 11 bases outside the gene matches. The CDR3 loop is CASSSRTSTGDEAFF. CDR3 nucleotides: TGTGCCAGCAGCTCCAGAACATCGACAGGGGATGAAGCTTTCTTT.

The chain joins TRBV18 to TRBJ1-1; tentatively, D is TRBD1 (6 bases). Trimming cost V 3 bases and J 9 bases, with 17 bases left between them. The length of the CDR3 is 14 residues. Germline CDR1 reads KGHSH; CDR2 reads LQKENI. The CDR3: CASSPTGGRPKAFF. The CDR3 coding sequence is TGTGCCAGCTCACCGACAGGAGGACGACCAAAAGCTTTCTTT.

This clone occurred once. V is TRBV27 and J is TRBJ2-3, with 9 bases aligning to TRBD2. The CDR3 is 17 amino acids. Trimming cost V 1 base and J 2 bases; bases outside gene matches: 7. CDR1 MNHEY and CDR2 SMNVEV come from the germline V gene (reference sequence). The CDR3 DNA is TGTGCCAGCAGTTTATATGGGGCGGGAGGGCTCACAGATACGCAGTATTTT. Translation gives CASSLYGAGGLTDTQYF.

The chain carries TRBV5-1 and TRBJ2-1; 8 bases agree with TRBD2. CDR1 and CDR2 from the germline V gene are SGHRS and YFSETQ. J was trimmed by 2 bases and V by 0 bases; bases with no gene match: 1. This CDR3 has 15 residues. The CDR3 loop is CASSLAAGAYNEQFF. CDR3 DNA: TGCGCCAGCAGCTTGGCAGCGGGAGCCTACAATGAGCAGTTCTTC.

The V gene is TRBV30, the J gene TRBJ1-2; 7 bases are shared with TRBD1. CDR3 size: 14 residues. From germline, CDR1 is GTSNPN and CDR2 SVGIG (reference sequence). With V trimmed by 2 bases and J by 2 bases, 5 bases remained unmatched. Here the CDR3 DNA reads TGTGCCTGGAGTAGGGACAGCGGGAACTATGGCTACACCTTC. Translating gives CAWSRDSGNYGYTF.

The chain recombines TRBV28 with TRBJ2-3; D call uncertain. Deletions cut 6 bases from V and 3 bases from J, with 4 bases between. Germline V gene sequence: CDR1 MDHEN, CDR2 SYDVKM. The CDR3 totals 11 residues. The DNA of the CDR3 is TGTGCCAGCAGATCTACAGATACGCAGTATTTT. It encodes CASRSTDTQYF.

The chain has TRBV3-1 (or the pseudogene TRBV3-2) and TRBJ1-6; no reliable D call. Trimming removed 0 bases from V and 11 bases from J, with 17 bases in between. From germline, CDR1 is LGHDT and CDR2 YNNKEL (reference sequence). CDR3 size: 16 residues. CDR3 residues: CASSQDLSPEATPLHF. The CDR3 DNA sequence: TGTGCCAGCAGCCAAGATTTATCCCCGGAGGCGACACCCCTCCACTTT.

This sequence joins TRBV30 and TRBJ2-2; D gene unclear. Germline CDR1 is GTSNPN and CDR2 is SVGIG (reference sequence). The CDR3 runs 13 residues. The V end was cut by 4 bases, the J end by 4 bases, with 10 bases between. The CDR3 reads CAWNSFVTGELFF. The CDR3 nucleotides are TGTGCCTGGAATAGTTTTGTCACCGGGGAGCTGTTTTTT.

J is TRBJ1-4 and V is TRBV7-6, with a weak D call TRBD1 (6 bases). CDR1 is SGHVS and CDR2 is FNYEAQ in the germline V gene. The CDR3 runs to 15 residues. V lost 5 bases and J lost 5, with 15 bases in between. The CDR3 sequence is CASSQKGGVNEKLFF. For the CDR3, the DNA is TGTGCCAGCAGCCAGAAAGGGGGGGTGAATGAAAAACTGTTTTTT.

V and J are TRBV27 and TRBJ1-2, with 10 bases aligning to TRBD1. The V and J ends lost 5 bases and 7 bases, in that order; junction bases with no gene match: 10. This CDR3 is built from 15 residues. The germline CDR1 and CDR2 sequences are MNHEY and SMNVEV (reference sequence). The CDR3: CASSPGTGARTGYTF. CDR3 sequence (DNA): TGTGCCAGCAGTCCCGGGACAGGGGCTCGTACTGGCTACACCTTC.

The chain couples TRBV28 to TRBJ1-2; tentative D call: TRBD1 (6 bases). With 7 bases removed from V and 2 bases from J, the gap between germline ends came to 14 bases. CDR3 length: 14 residues. From germline, CDR1 is MDHEN and CDR2 SYDVKM. The CDR3: CASTFAQGNYGYTF. The CDR3 DNA sequence: TGTGCCAGCACCTTCGCCCAGGGGAACTATGGCTACACCTTC.

This clone was observed a handful of times. CDR3 DNA: TGCAGCGTCGGGGTCAGGGGGCAGTACACTGAAGCTTTCTTT. It translates to CSVGVRGQYTEAFF. The gene calls are TRBV29-1 and TRBJ1-1; 8 bases agree with TRBD1. Germline assignment: CDR1 SQVTM and CDR2 ANQGSEA. The trim removed 6 bases at V and 3 bases at J, leaving 9 bases unmatched. The CDR3 spans 14 residues.

The CDR3 loop is CASSQGASVSDTQYF. The DNA for the CDR3 is TGCGCCAGCAGCCAAGGGGCTAGCGTTTCAGATACGCAGTATTTT. V and J are TRBV4-1 and TRBJ2-3; maybe TRBD2 (6 bases). Germline V lookup: CDR1 MGHRA, CDR2 YSYEKL. This CDR3 contains 15 residues. V dropped 1 base and J dropped 4 bases, with 12 bases sitting between them.

This chain uses TRBV12-3 or TRBV12-4 with TRBJ1-1, with TRBD1 as a possible D gene (5 bases). V gave up 3 bases and J gave up 5 bases, with 10 bases separating them. The CDR3 contains 13 residues. The CDR3 sequence is CASSFPGGTEAFF. DNA for the CDR3: TGTGCCAGCAGTTTTCCCGGGGGTACTGAAGCTTTCTTT.

V is TRBV2 and J is TRBJ2-1; D is unclear. The CDR3 is 16 residues long. Trimming pared 8 bases from V and 0 bases from J, leaving 17 bases between. Germline-derived CDR1 and CDR2 are SNHLY and FYNNEI. Here the CDR3 reads CASGKRRLSSYNEQFF. In DNA form, the CDR3 reads TGTGCCAGCGGTAAACGCAGACTCAGCTCCTACAATGAGCAGTTCTTC.

This clone appeared a single time. The V and J genes are TRBV7-9 and TRBJ2-7, with 7 bases fitting TRBD1. The CDR3 is made up of 13 amino acids. Germline loops: CDR1 SEHNR, CDR2 FQNEAQ (reference sequence). V was clipped by 5 bases and J by 3 bases; unmatched bases: 4. This chain's CDR3 is CASSPGQIYEQYF. CDR3 coding DNA: TGTGCCAGCAGCCCGGGACAGATCTACGAGCAGTACTTC. The entire variable domain, with the rest obtained from reference TRBV7-9 and TRBJ2-7, is as follows: DTGVSQNPRHKITKRGQNVTFRCDPISEHNRLYWYRQTLGQGPEFLTYFQNEAQLEKSRLLSDRFSAERPKGSFSTLEIQRTEQGDSAMYLCASSPGQIYEQYFGPGTRLTVT.

This chain links TRBV5-4 with TRBJ1-3, with TRBD1 as a possible D gene (5 bases). V dropped 0 bases and J dropped 2 bases, with 12 bases sitting between them. Germline V lookup: CDR1 SGHNT, CDR2 YYREEE (reference sequence). CDR3 length equals 16 residues. DNA for the CDR3: TGTGCCAGCAGCTTGGCCGGAGGGGTAACTGGAAACACCATATATTTT. Its protein product is CASSLAGGVTGNTIYF.

The chain has TRBV10-3 and TRBJ1-4; a possible D gene is TRBD1 (5 bases). The germline CDR1 and CDR2 sequences are ENHRY and SYGVKD. Trimming pared 6 bases from V and 7 bases from J, leaving 15 bases between. This CDR3 contains 14 residues. The CDR3 loop is CAIRSHTGGEKLFF. DNA for the CDR3: TGTGCCATCAGGTCGCACACCGGGGGTGAAAAACTGTTTTTT.

This chain joins TRBV4-1 and TRBJ2-7; a possible D gene is TRBD2 (7 bases). Germline-derived CDR1 and CDR2 are MGHRA and YSYEKL. This CDR3 contains 13 residues. Trimming stripped 5 bases from V and 5 bases from J, with 13 bases between. CDR3 amino acids: CASSEGGRNEQYF. DNA of the CDR3: TGCGCCAGCAGCGAGGGGGGGCGCAACGAGCAGTACTTC.

V is TRBV5-1 and J is TRBJ1-6, with TRBD1 matching over 7 bases. Germline loops: CDR1 SGHRS, CDR2 YFSETQ. The length of the CDR3 is 15 residues. J lost 9 bases, V lost 0 bases, and 6 bases had no gene match. The CDR3 sequence: CASSLDRGPGSPLHF. The CDR3 DNA follows: TGCGCCAGCAGCTTGGACAGGGGACCAGGTTCACCCCTCCACTTT.

This chain uses TRBV29-1 with TRBJ2-1, with D perhaps TRBD1 (5 bases). Trimming took off 6 bases at V and 4 bases at J, with 10 bases between the two ends. The CDR3 spans 12 residues. Per the germline V gene, CDR1 is SQVTM and CDR2 is ANQGSEA. In nucleotides, the CDR3 is TGCAGCGTCCGGACATTATACAATGAGCAGTTCTTC. It specifies CSVRTLYNEQFF.

In DNA form, the CDR3 reads TGTGCCAGCAGCCCCCTTAGCGGGAAAGGATCCTACGAGCAGTACTTC. Its translation: CASSPLSGKGSYEQYF. The chain joins TRBV7-6 to TRBJ2-7; 8 nucleotides match TRBD2. The CDR3 is made up of 16 amino acids. Germline trimming cut 5 bases from V and 1 base from J; bases unmatched to any gene: 10. The V gene's germline CDR1 is SGHVS and CDR2 FNYEAQ.

This clone was detected only once. V gene TRBV7-9 combines with J gene TRBJ1-1; 7 positions match TRBD1. The V gene end was trimmed by 1 base and the J gene end by 7 bases; junction bases not matched to a gene: 6. Germline values: CDR1 SEHNR, CDR2 FQNEAQ (reference sequence). The CDR3 length is 14 residues. The CDR3, as DNA: TGTGCCAGCAGCTTAGGTGTAGGGACAGTTGAAGCTTTCTTT. Protein sequence: CASSLGVGTVEAFF.